This T cell receptor beta chain appears in the sequencing data of a study of blood T cells in healthy people across ages. For the study at large: About one barcoded beta molecule per two T cells was captured by template switching.

Alongside a J-beta primer mix, a sample-barcoded 5' primer served in a second PCR lasting 7 to 11 cycles. There were at least 3 million CDR3-containing paired-end reads obtained from each sample. A single record per CDR3 protein comes from TCRdb applying MiXCR to the 5' RACE reads. The table has roughly 1.9 million distinct CDR3 sequences, about two fifths seen once; the top ten hold 23%. V lost 1 base to trimming and J lost 3 bases; unmatched junction nucleotides: 20. Per germline, CDR1 SGHKS and CDR2 YYEKEE (reference sequence). CDR3 size: 20 residues. The chain couples TRBV5-5 to TRBJ2-3, with TRBD1 matching over 7 bases. What was sequenced was blood. The receptor was isolated from a human donor in good health. CDR3 loop: CASSLNPRHLRQGDTDTQYF. The CDR3 nucleotides are TGTGCCAGCAGCTTGAACCCCCGACATTTGAGACAGGGAGATACAGATACGCAGTATTTT. The entire variable domain, with the rest obtained from reference TRBV5-5 and TRBJ2-3, is as follows: DAGVTQSPTHLIKTRGQQVTLRCSPISGHKSVSWYQQVLGQGPQFIFQYYEKEERGRGNFPDRFSARQFPNYSSELNVNALLLGDSALYLCASSLNPRHLRQGDTDTQYFGPGTRLTVL.